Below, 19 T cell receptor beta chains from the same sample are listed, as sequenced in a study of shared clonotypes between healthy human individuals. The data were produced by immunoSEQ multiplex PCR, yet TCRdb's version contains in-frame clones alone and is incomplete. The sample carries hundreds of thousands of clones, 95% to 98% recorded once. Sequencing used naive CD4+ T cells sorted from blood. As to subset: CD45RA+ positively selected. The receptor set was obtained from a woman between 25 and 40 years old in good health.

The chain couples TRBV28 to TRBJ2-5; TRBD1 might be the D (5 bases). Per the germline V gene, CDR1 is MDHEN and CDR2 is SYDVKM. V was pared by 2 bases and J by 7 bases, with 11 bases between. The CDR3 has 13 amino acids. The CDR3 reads CASSLKGAWTQYF. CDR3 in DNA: TGTGCCAGCAGTTTAAAAGGGGCCTGGACCCAGTACTTC.

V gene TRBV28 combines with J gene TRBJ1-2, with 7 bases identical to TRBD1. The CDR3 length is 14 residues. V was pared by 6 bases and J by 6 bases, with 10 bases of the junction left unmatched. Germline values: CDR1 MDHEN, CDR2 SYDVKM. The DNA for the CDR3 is TGTGCCAGCAGAAGACAGGGTCGGCTCCATGGCTACACCTTC. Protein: CASRRQGRLHGYTF.

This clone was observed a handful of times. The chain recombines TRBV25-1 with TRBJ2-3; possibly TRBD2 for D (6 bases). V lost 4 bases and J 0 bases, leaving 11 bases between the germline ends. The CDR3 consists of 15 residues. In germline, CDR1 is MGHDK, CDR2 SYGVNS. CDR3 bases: TGTGCCAGCAGTGCCTTTAGCGGTAGCACAGATACGCAGTATTTT. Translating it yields CASSAFSGSTDTQYF.

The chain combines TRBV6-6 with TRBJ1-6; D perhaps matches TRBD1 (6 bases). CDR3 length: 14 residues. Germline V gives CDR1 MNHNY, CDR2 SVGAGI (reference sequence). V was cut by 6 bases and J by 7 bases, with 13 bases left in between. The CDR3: CASSSTGLNSPLHF. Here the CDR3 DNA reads TGTGCCAGCAGCTCAACAGGGTTAAATTCACCCCTCCACTTT.

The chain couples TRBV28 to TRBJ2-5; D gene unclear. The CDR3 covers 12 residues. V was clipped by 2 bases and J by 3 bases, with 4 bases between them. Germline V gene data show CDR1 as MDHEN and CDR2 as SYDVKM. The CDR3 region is CASSLIKETQYF. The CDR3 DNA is TGTGCCAGCAGTTTAATCAAAGAGACCCAGTACTTC.

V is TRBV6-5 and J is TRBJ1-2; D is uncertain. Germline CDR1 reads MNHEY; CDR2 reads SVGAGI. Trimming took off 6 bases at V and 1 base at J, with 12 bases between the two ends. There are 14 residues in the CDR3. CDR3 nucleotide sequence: TGTGCCAGCAGGCAAAACACACTTAACTATGGCTACACCTTC. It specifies CASRQNTLNYGYTF.

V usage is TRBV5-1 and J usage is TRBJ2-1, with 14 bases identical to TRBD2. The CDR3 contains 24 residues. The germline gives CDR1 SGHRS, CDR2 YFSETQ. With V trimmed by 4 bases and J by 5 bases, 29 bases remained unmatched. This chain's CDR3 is CASSPRPRKTSGRAGPNFDNEQFF. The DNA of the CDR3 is TGCGCCAGCAGCCCGCGACCTCGAAAGACTAGCGGGAGGGCCGGGCCTAATTTCGACAATGAGCAGTTCTTC.

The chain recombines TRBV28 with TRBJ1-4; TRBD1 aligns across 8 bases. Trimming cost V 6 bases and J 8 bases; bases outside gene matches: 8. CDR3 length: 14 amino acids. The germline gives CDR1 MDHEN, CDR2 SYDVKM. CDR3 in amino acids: CASRTGDDGEKLFF. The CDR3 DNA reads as TGTGCCAGCAGGACAGGGGATGACGGAGAAAAACTGTTTTTT.

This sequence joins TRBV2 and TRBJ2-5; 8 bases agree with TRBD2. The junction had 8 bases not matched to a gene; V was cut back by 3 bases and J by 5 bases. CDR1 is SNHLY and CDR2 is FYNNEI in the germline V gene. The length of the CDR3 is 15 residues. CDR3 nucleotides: TGTGCCAGCAGTGAGGGGCTAGCGGGTATGGAGACCCAGTACTTC. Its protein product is CASSEGLAGMETQYF.

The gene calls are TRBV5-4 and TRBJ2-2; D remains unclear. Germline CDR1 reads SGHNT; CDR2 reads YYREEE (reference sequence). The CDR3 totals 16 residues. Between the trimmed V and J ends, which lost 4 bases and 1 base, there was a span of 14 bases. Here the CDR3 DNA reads TGTGCCAGCAGCGTGGAGAGGCAGATGAACACCGGGGAGCTGTTTTTT. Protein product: CASSVERQMNTGELFF.

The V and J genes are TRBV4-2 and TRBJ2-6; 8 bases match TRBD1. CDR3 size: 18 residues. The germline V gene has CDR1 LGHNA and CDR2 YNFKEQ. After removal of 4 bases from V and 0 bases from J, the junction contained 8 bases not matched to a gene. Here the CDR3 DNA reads TGTGCCAGCAGCCGAGAGGGACAGGCCCCCTCTGGGGCCAACGTCCTGACTTTC. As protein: CASSREGQAPSGANVLTF.

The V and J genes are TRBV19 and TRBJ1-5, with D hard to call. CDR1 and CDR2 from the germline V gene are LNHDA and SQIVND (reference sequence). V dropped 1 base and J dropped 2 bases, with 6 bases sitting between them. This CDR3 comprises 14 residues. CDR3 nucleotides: TGTGCCAGTAGTATAGGTAAGGGCAATCAGCCCCAGCATTTT. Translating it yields CASSIGKGNQPQHF.

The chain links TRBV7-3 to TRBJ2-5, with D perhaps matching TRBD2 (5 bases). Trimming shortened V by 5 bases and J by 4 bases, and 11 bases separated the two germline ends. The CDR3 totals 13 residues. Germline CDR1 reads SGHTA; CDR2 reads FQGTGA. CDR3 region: CASSRSGSETQYF. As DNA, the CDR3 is TGTGCCAGCAGCCGATCGGGGTCAGAGACCCAGTACTTC.

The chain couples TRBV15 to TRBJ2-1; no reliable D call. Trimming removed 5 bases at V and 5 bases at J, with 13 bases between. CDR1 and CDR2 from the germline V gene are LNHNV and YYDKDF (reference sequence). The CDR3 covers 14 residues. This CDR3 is CATSEHPGDNEQFF. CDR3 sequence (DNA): TGTGCCACCAGCGAACACCCTGGGGACAATGAGCAGTTCTTC.

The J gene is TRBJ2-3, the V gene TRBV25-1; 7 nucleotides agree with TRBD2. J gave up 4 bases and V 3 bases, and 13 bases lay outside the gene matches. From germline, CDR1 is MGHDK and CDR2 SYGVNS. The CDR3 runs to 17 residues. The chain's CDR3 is CASSESSGARGSDTQYF. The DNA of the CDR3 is TGTGCCAGCAGTGAGTCTTCCGGGGCGCGGGGGTCAGATACGCAGTATTTT.

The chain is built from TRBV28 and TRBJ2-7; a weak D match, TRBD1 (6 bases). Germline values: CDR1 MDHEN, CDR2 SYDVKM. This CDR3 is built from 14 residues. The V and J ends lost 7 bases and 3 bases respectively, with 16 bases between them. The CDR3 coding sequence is TGTGCCAGCAACAACCCCGGGACAAACTACGAGCAGTACTTC. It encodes CASNNPGTNYEQYF.

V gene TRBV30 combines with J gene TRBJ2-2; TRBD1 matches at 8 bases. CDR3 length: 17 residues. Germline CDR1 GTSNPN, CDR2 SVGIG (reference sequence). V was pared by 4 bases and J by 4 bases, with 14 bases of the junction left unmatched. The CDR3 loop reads CAWKTGPGQAGTGELFF. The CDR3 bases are TGTGCCTGGAAGACCGGACCGGGACAGGCGGGCACCGGGGAGCTGTTTTTT.

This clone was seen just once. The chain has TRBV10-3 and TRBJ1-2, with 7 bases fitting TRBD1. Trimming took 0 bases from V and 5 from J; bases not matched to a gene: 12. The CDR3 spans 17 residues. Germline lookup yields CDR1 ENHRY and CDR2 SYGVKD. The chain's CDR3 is CAISESLGAGGEYGYTF. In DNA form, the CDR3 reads TGTGCCATCAGTGAGTCTCTCGGGGCAGGGGGAGAATATGGCTACACCTTC.

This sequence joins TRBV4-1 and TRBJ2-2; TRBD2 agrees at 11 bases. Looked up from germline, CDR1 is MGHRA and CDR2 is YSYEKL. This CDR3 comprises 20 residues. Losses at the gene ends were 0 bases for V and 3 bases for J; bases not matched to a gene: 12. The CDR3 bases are TGCGCCAGCAGCCAAGATCCGTATGGTAGCGGGAGGGTTGACACCGGGGAGCTGTTTTTT. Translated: CASSQDPYGSGRVDTGELFF.